Listed here are 15 T cell receptor beta chains from one sample, sequenced in a study of identical twins (dated by TCRdb to 2016 to 2018). The method behind the library was 5' RACE. TCRdb records Illumina HiSeq 2000 as the sequencer. TCRdb ran its own pipeline on the public reads, namely fastp trimming at Q25 and MiXCR clone calling, and kept in-frame beta chains. Records with the same CDR3 protein are collapsed into one entry carrying the most frequent genes and DNA. The sample contains about 530,000 distinct CDR3 sequences, approximately 16% of them found a single time. The top ten hold nearly 0.45% of the sample. This same sample was also taken into another study, of yellow fever vaccine responses in identical twins.

The material sequenced was CD4+ T cells sorted from blood. These receptor sequences come from a woman between 18 and 30 years old in good health.

This clonotype was seen a handful of times. The J gene is TRBJ2-1, the V gene TRBV5-1; weak D call: TRBD2 (5 bases). This CDR3 comprises 16 residues. Germline V gene lookup returns CDR1 SGHRS and CDR2 YFSETQ. Deletions cut 2 bases from V and 5 bases from J, with 17 bases between. The CDR3 reads CASSLLSGTINNEQFF. The CDR3 DNA is TGCGCCAGCAGCTTACTAAGCGGAACGATAAACAATGAGCAGTTCTTC.

The V and J genes are TRBV15 and TRBJ2-3; D gene unclear. The CDR3 is 14 residues long. Germline V CDR1 and CDR2: LNHNV, YYDKDF (reference sequence). Trimming cost V 1 base and J 7 bases, with 12 bases left between them. CDR3 region: CATSRGYGSNTQYF. The CDR3 DNA reads as TGTGCCACCAGCAGAGGTTACGGCTCGAATACGCAGTATTTT.

This clonotype was picked up a small number of times. The chain joins TRBV27 to TRBJ2-1; 9 nucleotides line up with TRBD1. J gave up 8 bases and V 5 bases, and 10 bases lay outside the gene matches. Looked up from germline, CDR1 is MNHEY and CDR2 is SMNVEV (reference sequence). The CDR3 is 15 amino acids. The CDR3 DNA follows: TGTGCCAGCAGTCCCCCGGGACAGGGTACGGATGAGCAGTTCTTC. Protein sequence: CASSPPGQGTDEQFF.

This clonotype was recorded a few times. CDR3 in DNA: TGCGCCAGCAGCTTGGGAGGGGGGGAGCTGAACACTGAAGCTTTCTTT. It encodes CASSLGGGELNTEAFF. The genes are TRBV5-1 and TRBJ1-1, with D possibly matching TRBD1 (6 bases). The CDR3 has 16 residues. Looked up from germline, CDR1 is SGHRS and CDR2 is YFSETQ. V was pared by 0 bases and J by 0 bases, with 12 bases between.

This clonotype was recorded at least ten times. This chain's CDR3 is CASSPRDRAHSGNTIYF. CDR3 sequence (DNA): TGTGCCAGCAGCCCCCGGGACAGGGCTCACTCTGGAAACACCATATATTTT. The chain joins TRBV6-1 to TRBJ1-3; 9 positions match TRBD1. The J segment lost 0 bases and the V segment lost 6 bases, leaving 9 bases of the junction unmatched. The CDR3 contains 17 residues. Per the germline V gene, CDR1 is MNHNS and CDR2 is SASEGT.

This clonotype was picked up many times. The chain combines TRBV29-1 with TRBJ2-1, with TRBD2 matching over 8 bases. Germline V gene data show CDR1 as SQVTM and CDR2 as ANQGSEA. Losses at the gene ends were 1 base for V and 6 bases for J; bases not matched to a gene: 11. The CDR3 contains 16 residues. The CDR3 loop is CSVEGIAGRGGNEQFF. DNA of the CDR3: TGCAGCGTTGAAGGAATAGCGGGGAGGGGTGGCAATGAGCAGTTCTTC.

This clonotype was counted between two and nine times. The rearrangement uses TRBV11-2 and TRBJ2-7; tentative D call: TRBD2 (5 bases). Trimming shortened V by 5 bases and J by 7 bases, and 24 bases separated the two germline ends. Germline V gene sequence: CDR1 SGHAT, CDR2 FQNNGV. This CDR3 is built from 16 residues. The CDR3 DNA reads TGTGCCAGCAGCCCTGGTAGGGATTTGAAGCGGCGGGAGCAGTACGTC. Its protein is CASSPGRDLKRREQYV.

This clonotype was recorded many times. The chain has TRBV12-3 or TRBV12-4 and TRBJ1-2; the match to TRBD1 covers 7 bases. The CDR3 is 13 residues long. V lost 6 bases and J lost 4; bases outside the gene matches: 5. DNA of the CDR3: TGTGCCAGCAGCCAAGACAGGGCCTATGGCTACACCTTC. It encodes CASSQDRAYGYTF.

This clonotype appeared a few times. The chain links TRBV28 to TRBJ2-7, with unresolved D. The CDR3 extends over 12 amino acids. CDR1 and CDR2 from the germline V gene are MDHEN and SYDVKM. V lost 6 bases and J lost 2, with 8 bases in between. The chain's CDR3 is CASSSGAYEQYV. The CDR3 nucleotides are TGTGCCAGCAGCTCCGGAGCCTACGAGCAGTACGTC.

The CDR3 DNA is TGTGCCACCAGTGATGCCCGGGGAGGCCCTAACTATGGCTACACCTTC. Amino acids: CATSDARGGPNYGYTF. The rearrangement links TRBV24-1 to TRBJ1-2; D is unclear. This CDR3 contains 16 residues. Germline V CDR1 and CDR2: KGHDR, SFDVKD. Trimming cost V 3 bases and J 0 bases, with 13 bases left between them.

This clonotype was detected only a few times. The gene calls are TRBV20-1 and TRBJ2-3; 10 bases align to TRBD1. CDR3 length equals 15 residues. The J segment lost 4 bases and the V segment lost 6 bases, leaving 10 bases of the junction unmatched. Germline V gives CDR1 DFQATT, CDR2 SNEGSKA (reference sequence). CDR3 DNA sequence: TGCAGTGCCAGGACAGGGGGAAGTGTGCCAGATACGCAGTATTTT. Amino acid sequence: CSARTGGSVPDTQYF.

The CDR3 here is CASSFRTLGYEQYF. The DNA of the CDR3 is TGTGCCAGCAGTTTTCGGACTCTCGGTTACGAGCAGTACTTC. The chain links TRBV12-3 or TRBV12-4 to TRBJ2-7, with a possible D match to TRBD2 (5 bases). The CDR3 is 14 amino acids. Trimming took 3 bases from V and 4 from J, leaving 13 bases between them.

This clonotype was recorded a few times. V is TRBV5-1 and J is TRBJ2-7; D is possibly TRBD2 (6 bases). Trimming took off 4 bases at V and 0 bases at J, with 14 bases between the two ends. This CDR3 has 15 amino acids. Germline-derived CDR1 and CDR2 are SGHRS and YFSETQ. CDR3 coding DNA: TGCGCCAGCAGCAATGGGGACGGGAGCTCCTACGAGCAGTACTTC. It yields the protein CASSNGDGSSYEQYF.

Only a few counts were recorded for this clonotype. The V gene is TRBV28, the J gene TRBJ2-5; no clear D gene. Germline V gives CDR1 MDHEN, CDR2 SYDVKM. The CDR3 is 11 residues long. Between the trimmed V and J ends, which lost 5 bases and 3 bases, there was a span of 4 bases. The CDR3 sequence: CASSHKETQYF. The CDR3 DNA follows: TGTGCCAGCAGTCATAAAGAGACCCAGTACTTC.

The CDR3 protein is CASRAGTMMTPLHF. The DNA for the CDR3 is TGTGCCAGCAGAGCCGGGACAATGATGACACCCCTCCACTTT. The chain carries TRBV25-1 and TRBJ1-6; possibly TRBD1 for D (6 bases). The V gene's germline CDR1 is MGHDK and CDR2 SYGVNS. Trimming stripped 6 bases from V and 11 bases from J, with 17 bases between. This CDR3 has 14 residues.